This T cell receptor beta chain originates from a study of CD8 T cells in ankylosing spondylitis. The study, taken as a whole, reports: About 8 highly homologous variants made up a TCR beta motif that seemed to typify ankylosing spondylitis blood. The clones that were linked to disease were reported to be significantly enriched in matched synovial fluid samples from ankylosing spondylitis patients. Disease-linked clones bore a CD8+ phenotype and were relatively rare in peripheral blood.

Making use of molecular barcodes, quantitative 5'-RACE generated TCR beta libraries. TCRdb redid the calling of the 5' RACE reads with MiXCR, one entry per CDR3 protein. This table holds some 87,000 distinct CDR3 sequences, 8.8% found once. This clonotype was counted between two and nine times. The antigen remains unidentified. Sequencing input: blood, either unsorted or a sorted T cell fraction (not recorded which). The receptor's source is a male donor with ankylosing spondylitis or in good health (not recorded which).

The CDR3 sequence is CASGVLAIQETQYF. CDR3 coding DNA: TGTGCCAGTGGAGTGTTGGCAATCCAAGAGACCCAGTACTTC. The chain is built from TRBV6-1 and TRBJ2-5; D is undetermined. With 9 bases removed from V and 1 base from J, the gap between germline ends came to 15 bases. The germline V gene has CDR1 MNHNS and CDR2 SASEGT. This CDR3 spans 14 amino acids.